The clone carrying this TCR beta chain was found many times. Antigen unknown. A read error may produce the germline difference seen at one junction end. Germline loops: CDR1 SSHAT, CDR2 FNYEAQ (reference sequence). This CDR3 comprises 16 residues. Each CDR3 protein gets one entry after TCRdb re-called the multiplex PCR reads with MiXCR. Among 70,000 to 95,000 distinct CDR3 sequences listed, about 21% were seen once. The sample is drawn from a study of breast tumors, draining lymph nodes, adjacent tissues. Overall study results and limits: Findings are consistent with lymph node origin and intratumoral expansion of most tumor T cells. Tumor repertoires ranked between lymph nodes and nontumor tissue in diversity, with V and J gene preferences. Tumor T cell lymph node origin was a supported hypothesis, not proven.

The lymph nodes were axillary draining lymph nodes from breast cancer patients. The sample comprised axillary lymph node tissue. This chain uses TRBV7-7 with TRBJ2-5; 15 bases match TRBD2. The sequence was collected from a female donor with breast cancer. Some clones in this sample may be carry-over from other donors' samples. In DNA, the CDR3 is TGTGCTAGCAGCCCCGGACTAGCGGGGGGGGGGGAGACCCAGTACTTC. Translating it yields CASSPGLAGGGETQYF.